The subject of this entry is one TCR beta chain. Its antigen is not yet known. Mismatch with germline at one junction end may stem from a read error. The same CDR3 is also encoded by other DNA sequences in this sample. The data originate from a study of coeliac disease (dated by TCRdb to the early 2020s). Regarding the study in general: Each coeliac patient was placed into one of three groups: newly diagnosed active disease, refractory coeliac disease type I, or disease controlled by a gluten-free diet. Refractory coeliac disease type I was defined as no response to a gluten-free diet for over 12 months, with immunophenotypically normal intraepithelial cells. Because high-resolution HLA typing was not available, biased TRBV7-2 usage was queried as a proof of principle. Small intestinal lymphocyte fractions from coeliac and non-coeliac patients were analysed in the study using next-generation sequencing of rearranged TRB and TRG CDR3 regions. The aim was to characterise TR repertoires of small intestinal T cells in active, refractory type I and gluten-free-diet-treated coeliac disease. Of the approximately 30 patients in the full study, roughly 22 had coeliac disease confirmed by serology and 8 were controls with non-small intestinal disorders. TRB sequencing was successfully performed on samples from fewer than 35 subjects, among which about two dozen paired bulk unsorted intraepithelial and lamina propria cell samples were included.

Results and caveats for the whole study, not just this receptor: The authors judged the approach to be unsuitable for unbiased detection of gliadin-specific T cells, because gliadin-specific T cells are scarce and rarely shared between patients. Lower clonality than in controls was observed in the TRB and TRG repertoires of active coeliac intraepithelial and lamina propria samples, suggesting that diverse T cells were recruited. For the most part, TRB repertoires were private, with most amino acid sequences found in only one sample, and V-gene usage showed no significant difference across disease groups. Published gliadin-specific TRB sequences appeared in 9 of 18 coeliac lamina propria samples but only 1 of 6 controls. Cross-contamination between compartments was possible, because separating intraepithelial cells from lamina propria cells did not produce high-purity fractions.

Cells were frozen in liquid nitrogen in DMSO/FBS as aliquots of about half a million cells, with a single aliquot from each fraction going to sequencing. All 30 or so patients in the study underwent endoscopy and small intestinal biopsy. Lamina propria cells were released by collagenase digestion of the biopsy tissue remaining after intraepithelial cell isolation. Genomic DNA was extracted from frozen unsorted cell fractions using the Qiagen DNeasy blood extraction kit. Library prep was done by the immunoSEQ multiplex PCR assay. The TR loci were subjected to amplification by multiplexed PCR, for which V gene segments served as targets of the forward primers and J gene segments as targets of the reverse primers. Amplified CDR3 regions were sequenced on the Illumina HiSeq System. The original pipeline was this. A nearest-neighbour algorithm merged closely related reads to remove PCR and sequencing errors and collapse data into unique sequences. Repertoires were summarised by clonality and by T cell density, defined as TR molecules per amount of genomic DNA input. CDR3 amino acid sequences present in at least 80% of unsorted samples were defined as public TRs, and these public TRs were then tested for differential abundance between coeliac and control samples. Each lamina propria sample was queried against a list of a few hundred published gliadin-specific TRB sequences. Kruskal-Wallis tests followed by Dunn post-tests were used to test for differences in clonality and density between disease groups. Imported from immuneACCESS, the table was reduced by TCRdb to in-frame sequences with V and J called. These copies leave out some clones; in studies compared against another copy, an unresolved V gene accounts for under half, and the cause of the remainder is not known. Clone size and V and J calls were adopted from that table, with D and trimming inferred from the DNA. The sample table records thousands of clones; over 55% of these occur just once. The ten biggest clones cover 20% of the sample.

Taken from cysteine to phenylalanine, the CDR3 has 14 residues. Only CDR3 DNA remains: 42 bases, in frame from the first base. CDR1 is given as WSHSY and CDR2 as SAAADI, both from the germline V gene. In this chain, TRBV10-2 is recombined with TRBJ2-7; D gene: possibly TRBD1, on 6 matching bases. The sequenced material came from lamina propria lymphocytes from the gut. This specimen's cell subset or site label, per the study, means: lamina propria cell (LPC) fraction of small intestinal biopsy. The sequence was obtained from a woman between 55 and 75 years old with celiac disease. The CDR3 reads as follows: CASSESWGPYEQYF. Read as DNA, the sequence is TGCGCCAGCAGTGAGTCGTGGGGGCCTTACGAACAGTACTTC.